The rows below give T cell receptor beta chains drawn from one sample of a study of shared clonotypes between healthy human individuals. This table comes from immunoSEQ multiplex PCR, and its TCRdb copy is limited to in-frame clones, with some not included. The data contain 2 million to 2.5 million clones, roughly 96% of them singletons. Sequencing input: naive CD4+ T cells sorted from blood. Receptor source: a man younger than 30 in good health. CDR3s include the opening cysteine and the closing phenylalanine or tryptophan.

j_gene | v_gene | CDR3aa
TRBJ1-1 | TRBV9 | CASSKTESKNTEAFF
TRBJ2-3 | TRBV30 | CAWTIGTGVGDTQYF
TRBJ1-2 | TRBV7-9 | CASSGMGGSGYTF
TRBJ2-5 | TRBV29-1 | CSVPRGWETQYF
TRBJ2-5 | TRBV29-1 | CSTRNSKETQYF
TRBJ1-5 | TRBV7-8 | CASSQRAQGQNQPQHF
TRBJ1-4 | TRBV19 | CASSPRDRGLSNEKLFF
TRBJ1-1 | TRBV7-6 | CASFGGLMNTEAFF
TRBJ2-1 | TRBV9 | CASTTDGSSYNEQFF
TRBJ2-4 | TRBV19 | CASNPPDRQNIQYF
TRBJ1-2 | TRBV9 | CASSVEGRTNYGYTF
TRBJ2-1 | TRBV30 | CAWSVLTGYYNEQFF
TRBJ2-5 | TRBV4-1 | CASSQGPGRYQETQYF
TRBJ2-2 | TRBV5-1 | CASSRALSGGELFF
TRBJ1-2 | TRBV5-1 | CASSFSGQGAPGYTF
TRBJ2-5 | TRBV7-2 | CASSPVGLGKTQYF
TRBJ2-7 | TRBV7-2 | CASSSKRSDRAYEQYF
TRBJ1-6 | TRBV5-6 | CASSLAGELGAPLHF
TRBJ2-7 | TRBV7-9 | CASSPLQEQYF
TRBJ1-2 | TRBV27 | CASSLYSSNFGYGYTF
TRBJ2-5 | TRBV30 | CAWSVQAGIAETQYF
TRBJ1-1 | TRBV19 | CASSTTNTEAFF
TRBJ2-5 | TRBV4-3 | CASSQDQGRPETQYF
TRBJ2-7 | TRBV28 | CASRTLRYWDF
TRBJ2-1 | TRBV7-2 | CASSSTSGQSYNEQFF
TRBJ2-5 | TRBV10-2 | CASKGISGSGETQYF
TRBJ2-2 | TRBV7-8 | CASSLGFSAGKNTGELFF
TRBJ2-1 | TRBV7-9 | CASSFEYHNEQFF
TRBJ1-1 | TRBV6-1 | CASSPLAGTEAFF
TRBJ1-3 | TRBV6-5 | CASSYFAGNGNTIYF
TRBJ1-2 | TRBV7-9 | CASSSIPEGPRSGYTF
TRBJ2-4 | TRBV28 | CASSLIGLAVKNIQYF
TRBJ2-7 | TRBV5-1 | CASSAAYEQYF
TRBJ1-5 | TRBV6-1 | CASSEALSSLGNQPQHF
TRBJ2-7 | TRBV10-3 | CATGTAPGEQYF
TRBJ2-1 | TRBV6-5 | CASSRLRSYNEQFF
TRBJ1-1 | TRBV5-6 | CASSLSRSNTEAFF
TRBJ1-1 | TRBV6-9 | CASHRQGGTEAFF
TRBJ1-1 | TRBV27 | CASSSRGFTEAFF
TRBJ2-3 | TRBV7-2 | CASSLNQGDTQYF
TRBJ2-5 | TRBV5-8 | CASLRILRETQYF
TRBJ2-7 | TRBV5-1 | CASSPGTGGHRVYEQYF
TRBJ1-4 | TRBV6-1 | CASSGPSGWNEKLFF
TRBJ1-4 | TRBV28 | CASSRATNEKLFF
TRBJ1-6 | TRBV28 | CASRLRQGWLDSPLHF
TRBJ1-3 | TRBV30 | CAWSPRPGVSGNTIYF